This record concerns one TCR beta chain sequence. Its antigen is unknown. No base-level quality is on record; no much larger clone is a single base apart. Other DNA sequences from this sample encode an identical CDR3 as well. From the germline V gene, CDR1 is SGHRS and CDR2 is YFSETQ. V lost 0 bases and J lost 2 bases; the stretch between them is 10 bases long. The CDR3 contains 15 residues, cysteine and phenylalanine counted. Only the CDR3 region is kept as DNA, spanning 45 bases read in frame from base 1. Using the deep immunoSEQ assay, multiplex PCR amplified TCR CDR3 regions from genomic DNA. Genomic DNA extracted from each cell subset was distributed evenly over all wells of several immunoSEQ 96-well plates, and each plate served as one replicate. Each replicate PCR for sorted subsets received about 0.2 ug genomic DNA, equal to around 32,000 T cell genomes. Purified libraries were quantified with a Qubit 3.0 fluorometer, sized on a Bioanalyzer 2100, and re-quantified with the KAPA Library Quantification kit. Every immunoSEQ 96-well plate was sequenced on a separate single-read 150-cycle Illumina NextSeq 550 flow cell. Under the source paper's analysis protocol: The immunoSEQ output contained only junctional sequences without quality scores, so filtering could not match that applied to full-length reads. To assign V/J genes and CDR3, sequences were annotated against IMGT germline references using PyIR, a Python wrapper for IgBLAST v1.9. Reads were filtered out if the reads had weak V/J assignments (E-value above 1e-6), no CDR3, stop codons, out-of-frame junctions, or ambiguous translated residues. A V3J clonotype was defined by an identical inferred V gene, J gene, and CDR3 amino acid sequence. Percentage overlap between repertoires was computed as shared unique clonotypes divided by the size of the smaller repertoire. Repertoire richness was assessed with RTK rarefaction, the Chao1 estimator, and Recon v2.1 estimates of unobserved clonotypes. OLGA was used to compute generation probabilities for all TCRbeta clonotypes that the gDNA method yielded from a handful of donors. TCRdb took this table from immuneACCESS and kept in-frame rearrangements with V and J called. Such tables lack part of the clones; where checked against another copy, unresolved V genes explain under half of the gap, and the rest is unexplained. Clonal size and the V and J genes are those of that table, whereas D and trimming came from the DNA. This sample gives roughly 2 million clones in total; approximately 94% of them show up just once. Together, the top ten hold more than 0.1% of the sample.

The donors were healthy, HIV-negative adults with no recently reported acute infections or vaccinations. Only Caucasian adults living in Nashville, Tennessee, USA were represented among the donors. CD4+ T cells were enriched through magnetic negative selection, after which naive cells were positively selected on CD45RA and the remaining negative fraction served as the memory subset. Blood was obtained by leukapheresis, after which PBMCs were separated by Ficoll-Histopaque density gradient centrifugation and cryopreserved in liquid nitrogen vapor phase. Purity and quantity of every magnetically sorted T cell population were checked by analytical flow cytometry. Genomic DNA was isolated from each sorted fraction and quantified by UV absorbance on a Nanodrop 2000c. The data are from a study of shared clonotypes between healthy human individuals (dated by TCRdb to about 2020). Background for the entire study: A couple of women and a few men aged 18 to 49 years were included in the cohort. To estimate repertoire size and how much clonotype sharing occurs between individuals, the study deeply sequenced the blood TCR repertoires of about 5 healthy adults. To increase sequencing depth and limit assay-specific biases, different laboratories used diverse techniques to prepare libraries and sequence TCR repertoires. Per donor, leukapheresis produced somewhere between about 0.94 and 8.9 billion PBMCs. For each donor, CD4 naive and CD4 memory were each given three plates, CD8 naive was given two plates, and CD8 memory was given one plate.

Overall study outcomes, separate from this receptor: Sampling was restricted to blood, and TCR repertoires in tissue are likely to differ from TCR repertoires in blood. Larger estimated clonotype richness was generally found for naive subsets than for memory subsets. Pairwise subsampling led to the expectation that sequencing depth would affect the degree of clonotype sharing among donors. The genetic and exposure-history diversity represented was limited by the small number of donors. Even with the large sequencing depth, rarefaction of the sorted-subset datasets indicated that sequencing was incomplete. Across a few donors, approximately 5% of naive CD4, roughly 3.8% of naive CD8, about 2.3% of memory CD4, and over 0.35% of memory CD8 clonotypes were shared. Higher generation probabilities were observed for clonotypes shared by all four sorted-subset donors than for non-shared clonotypes.

Material for sequencing was naive CD4+ T cells sorted from blood. The intended sense of this specimen's cell subset or site label: CD45RA+ positively selected. This sequence uses TRBV5-1 and TRBJ2-3; the D gene is unclear. The source is a man between 18 and 35 years old in good health. The DNA sequence is given as TGCGCCAGCAGCTTGGTACCAGGCCTCACAGATACGCAGTATTTT. Protein translation: CASSLVPGLTDTQYF.